The 25 T cell receptor beta chains listed next were all sequenced from one sample in a study of T cell responses to AZD1222 COVID-19 vaccine. Sequenced by immunoSEQ multiplex PCR; TCRdb stores in-frame clones only, minus some. Among over 100,000 clones, more than 70% were seen once, and the ten largest hold approximately 17%. The sequencing used peripheral blood, collected on day 0 of AZD1222 vaccination. The origin of the receptors is an adult in good health.

This sequence joins TRBV24-1 and TRBJ2-3, with 8 bases lining up with TRBD2. J was trimmed by 4 bases and V by 4 bases; bases with no gene match: 15. This CDR3 comprises 18 residues. Germline CDR1 reads KGHDR; CDR2 reads SFDVKD. DNA of the CDR3: TGTGCCACCAGTGACCCCATGAGCGGGAGCGGCTTCGCAGATACGCAGTATTTT. As protein: CATSDPMSGSGFADTQYF.

The chain recombines TRBV7-2 with TRBJ2-7; 9 positions match TRBD2. Germline V lookup: CDR1 SGHTA, CDR2 FQGNSA. The CDR3 loop spans 16 amino acids. The V gene end was trimmed by 5 bases and the J gene end by 0 bases; junction bases not matched to a gene: 8. DNA of the CDR3: TGTGCCAGCAGCCCCTTAGGGACTAGCTACTCCTACGAGCAGTACTTC. This codes for CASSPLGTSYSYEQYF.

The gene calls are TRBV7-9 and TRBJ2-1, with TRBD2 matching over 9 bases. The germline CDR1 and CDR2 sequences are SEHNR and FQNEAQ (reference sequence). Trimming cost V 3 bases and J 3 bases; bases outside gene matches: 12. The CDR3 length is 18 residues. CDR3: CASSFTLSRLADYNEQFF. The CDR3 region has the DNA TGTGCCAGCAGCTTCACTCTCTCGCGACTAGCGGACTACAATGAGCAGTTCTTC.

This clone has a handful of counts. The V call is TRBV15, the J call TRBJ2-7, with D tentatively TRBD1 (5 bases). V gave up 4 bases and J gave up 5 bases, with 21 bases separating them. Germline CDR1 reads LNHNV; CDR2 reads YYDKDF (reference sequence). CDR3 size: 16 residues. The CDR3 is CATSNPGGRERHEQYF. The DNA for the CDR3 is TGTGCCACCAGCAACCCGGGTGGCAGGGAAAGGCACGAGCAGTACTTC.

The chain recombines TRBV2 with TRBJ2-2; possibly TRBD1 for D (5 bases). The germline V gene encodes CDR1 SNHLY and CDR2 FYNNEI. The CDR3 consists of 14 residues. The V and J ends lost 3 bases and 5 bases respectively, with 10 bases between them. CDR3 loop: CASSETDLTGELFF. DNA of the CDR3: TGTGCCAGCAGTGAGACAGACCTTACCGGGGAGCTGTTTTTT.

The rearrangement uses TRBV5-6 and TRBJ1-5; D not certain. Trimming removed 3 bases at V and 0 bases at J, with 7 bases between. The germline CDR1 and CDR2 sequences are SGHDT and YYEEEE. The CDR3 covers 14 residues. The CDR3 DNA follows: TGTGCCAGCAGCTCCCGGGCTAGCAATCAGCCCCAGCATTTT. This gives the protein CASSSRASNQPQHF.

The gene calls are TRBV7-8 and TRBJ2-7; 12 bases are shared with TRBD2. The CDR3 loop spans 15 amino acids. Germline V gene data show CDR1 as SGHVS and CDR2 as FQNEAQ. Unmatched junction bases numbered 3, after V lost 5 bases and J lost 1 base. The DNA for the CDR3 is TGTGCCAGCAGCCTAGGACTAGCGGGGTCCTACGAGCAGTACGTC. It specifies CASSLGLAGSYEQYV.

The chain carries TRBV5-1 and TRBJ1-2; 8 nucleotides align to TRBD1. The CDR3 has 13 amino acids. Losses at the gene ends were 4 bases for V and 13 bases for J; bases not matched to a gene: 12. Germline CDR1 SGHRS, CDR2 YFSETQ. The CDR3 reads CASSQGIDRGGTF. The CDR3, as DNA: TGCGCCAGCAGCCAAGGAATCGACAGGGGTGGCACCTTC.

In this sample, this clone turned up a few times. This chain connects TRBV24-1 to TRBJ1-5, with 7 nucleotides matching TRBD1. The germline V gene encodes CDR1 KGHDR and CDR2 SFDVKD. The length of the CDR3 is 15 residues. CDR3 bases: TGTGCGACACAAGCGAGGGGGCGGAGCAATCAGCCCCAGCATTTT. It is translated as CATQARGRSNQPQHF.

V is TRBV3-1 (or the pseudogene TRBV3-2) and J is TRBJ1-1; D not certain. The CDR3 is made up of 14 amino acids. The germline CDR1 and CDR2 sequences are LGHDT and YNNKEL (reference sequence). Trimming stripped 1 base from V and 1 base from J, with 7 bases between. The CDR3 nucleotides read TGTGCCAGCAGCCAAGCTGGCAGGAACACTGAAGCTTTCTTT. Its translation: CASSQAGRNTEAFF.

V usage is TRBV14 and J usage is TRBJ1-1, with a tentative D call TRBD1 (5 bases). The CDR3 loop spans 13 amino acids. In germline, CDR1 is SGHDN, CDR2 FVKESK. V lost 1 base, J lost 6 bases, and 9 bases lay in between. DNA of the CDR3: TGTGCCAGCAGCCAAGCAGGGCTCTCTGAAGCTTTCTTT. This gives the protein CASSQAGLSEAFF.

This clone has only one observation. V gene TRBV6-5 combines with J gene TRBJ1-6; possibly TRBD1 for D (6 bases). Trimming cost V 5 bases and J 2 bases, with 10 bases left between them. Germline assignment: CDR1 MNHEY and CDR2 SVGAGI. The CDR3 is 15 amino acids. CDR3 coding DNA: TGTGCCAGCAGTCCGGGGGGCGCCTATAATTCACCCCTCCACTTT. Translation gives CASSPGGAYNSPLHF.

The V gene is TRBV30, the J gene TRBJ1-1; no clear D gene. The CDR3 has 11 amino acids. CDR1 is GTSNPN, CDR2 SVGIG, per germline (reference sequence). Trimming shortened V by 4 bases and J by 11 bases, and 14 bases separated the two germline ends. The CDR3 DNA reads as TGTGCCTGGAACTACCGCGGGGTGGCTTTCTTT. Translating it yields CAWNYRGVAFF.

This clone was found once. The rearrangement joins TRBV19 to TRBJ1-4; the match to TRBD1 covers 9 bases. The CDR3 sequence is 14 residues long. The germline V gene has CDR1 LNHDA and CDR2 SQIVND (reference sequence). V shed 4 bases, J shed 8 bases, and the junction held 5 bases outside the gene matches. Written as DNA, the CDR3 is TGTGCCAGTAGTAGGGGGACAGGGTACGAAAAACTGTTTTTT. It yields the protein CASSRGTGYEKLFF.

The chain couples TRBV2 to TRBJ1-1; no definite D call. The CDR3 length is 13 residues. The V end lost 2 bases, the J end lost 4 bases, and 8 bases lay between the germline ends. Germline CDR1 reads SNHLY; CDR2 reads FYNNEI. The CDR3 loop reads CASSERLPTEAFF. CDR3 nucleotide sequence: TGTGCCAGCAGTGAACGGTTGCCCACTGAAGCTTTCTTT. The complete variable domain, with remaining parts taken from reference TRBV2 and TRBJ1-1, reads EPEVTQTPSHQVTQMGQEVILRCVPISNHLYFYWYRQILGQKVEFLVSFYNNEISEKSEIFDDQFSVERPDGSNFTLKIRSTKLEDSAMYFCASSERLPTEAFFGQGTRLTVV.

V and J are TRBV6-5 and TRBJ1-3; unclear D gene. This CDR3 contains 13 residues. CDR1 and CDR2 from the germline V gene are MNHEY and SVGAGI. Trimming stripped 4 bases from V and 0 bases from J, with 4 bases between. The CDR3 region is CASSLDSGNTIYF. CDR3 bases: TGTGCCAGCAGTTTGGACTCTGGAAACACCATATATTTT.

J is TRBJ1-5 and V is TRBV6-2 or TRBV6-3; D not certain. Trimming left V 2 bases short and J 5 bases short, with 16 bases between. The CDR3 runs to 16 residues. Germline lookup yields CDR1 MNHEY and CDR2 SVGEGT. CDR3 residues: CASSYGGLFLDQPQHF. DNA for the CDR3: TGTGCCAGCAGTTACGGTGGACTTTTTCTAGATCAGCCCCAGCATTTT.

V and J are TRBV29-1 and TRBJ2-7, with 8 nucleotides matching TRBD1. Trimming cost V 6 bases and J 0 bases; bases outside gene matches: 4. The germline gives CDR1 SQVTM, CDR2 ANQGSEA. This CDR3 has 13 amino acids. The CDR3 DNA sequence: TGCAGCGTCCGGGACAGGCGCTCCTACGAGCAGTACTTC. It encodes CSVRDRRSYEQYF.

The chain employs TRBV5-8 and TRBJ2-1; TRBD1 matches 8 bases. The CDR3 sequence is 19 residues long. The V gene end was trimmed by 2 bases and the J gene end by 4 bases; junction bases not matched to a gene: 17. Germline values: CDR1 SGHTS, CDR2 YDEGEE. In DNA form, the CDR3 reads TGTGCCAGCAGCTTCCATGGGGATCCGAGACAGGGGAAATACAATGAGCAGTTCTTC. Amino acid sequence: CASSFHGDPRQGKYNEQFF.

The gene calls are TRBV24-1 and TRBJ2-3; 9 nucleotides line up with TRBD1. V shed 3 bases, J shed 0 bases, and the junction held 6 bases outside the gene matches. Germline CDR1 reads KGHDR; CDR2 reads SFDVKD. The CDR3 loop spans 17 amino acids. The CDR3 DNA sequence: TGTGCCACCAGTGATATGAACAGGGGGCTGAGCACAGATACGCAGTATTTT. This translates into CATSDMNRGLSTDTQYF.

The chain links TRBV5-1 to TRBJ2-3, with 10 bases lining up with TRBD2. Germline V gene lookup returns CDR1 SGHRS and CDR2 YFSETQ. The CDR3 totals 14 residues. The V segment lost 4 bases and the J segment 6 bases; nucleotides outside the gene matches: 5. The CDR3 sequence is CASSVTSGTDTQYF. The DNA of the CDR3 is TGCGCCAGCAGCGTAACTAGCGGGACTGATACGCAGTATTTT.

This clone was counted a single time. The chain combines TRBV19 with TRBJ1-5; the D is unclear. V shed 6 bases and J shed 3 bases, with 12 bases lying between them. From germline, CDR1 is LNHDA and CDR2 SQIVND (reference sequence). CDR3 size: 14 residues. CDR3 nucleotide sequence: TGTGCCAGTAGGATACTCGGCGACAATCAGCCCCAGCATTTT. Encoded protein: CASRILGDNQPQHF.

This clone was detected only a few times. J is TRBJ1-4 and V is TRBV28; 7 positions match TRBD1. This CDR3 spans 13 amino acids. J was trimmed by 16 bases and V by 6 bases; bases with no gene match: 14. CDR1 MDHEN and CDR2 SYDVKM come from the germline V gene. This CDR3 is CASRRTGLGREFF. CDR3 in DNA: TGTGCCAGCAGACGGACAGGATTAGGGCGGGAGTTTTTT.

The J gene is TRBJ2-7, the V gene TRBV14; TRBD2 matches at 13 bases. J gave up 4 bases and V 0 bases, and 0 bases lay outside the gene matches. This CDR3 contains 15 residues. Germline CDR1 and CDR2: SGHDN and FVKESK. The CDR3 loop is CASSQEGLAGYEQYF. For the CDR3, the DNA is TGTGCCAGCAGCCAAGAGGGACTAGCGGGGTACGAGCAGTACTTC. Full variable domain (rest looked up from reference TRBV14 and TRBJ2-7): EAGVTQFPSHSVIEKGQTVTLRCDPISGHDNLYWYRRVMGKEIKFLLHFVKESKQDESGMPNNRFLAERTGGTYSTLKVQPAELEDSGVYFCASSQEGLAGYEQYFGPGTRLTVT.

The chain couples TRBV18 to TRBJ1-5, with 7 bases matching TRBD1. The V and J ends lost 2 bases and 9 bases, in that order; junction bases with no gene match: 13. Germline loops: CDR1 KGHSH, CDR2 LQKENI. This CDR3 has 16 amino acids. This CDR3 reads CASSPSSQGVRVPQHF. The CDR3 coding sequence is TGTGCCAGCTCACCAAGCAGCCAGGGGGTGAGAGTGCCCCAGCATTTT.